The 20 T cell receptor beta chains presented below share a single source sample, sequenced in a study of blood T cells in healthy people across ages. A second PCR of 7 to 11 cycles used a sample-barcoded 5' primer and a J-beta primer mix. TCRdb fed the 5' RACE reads into MiXCR, producing one record per CDR3 protein. The sample has more than 900,000 distinct CDR3 sequences; approximately 25% are singletons. Separately, the same data were catalogued under a study of T cells of mothers and their children.

Sequencing was performed on blood. These TCRs come from a girl aged 2-10 years in good health.

On this clonotype itself: The junction departs from germline at one end; a sequencing error may be responsible. The V gene is TRBV7-2, the J gene TRBJ1-4; D remains unclear. The CDR3 length is 15 residues. Germline assignment: CDR1 SGHTA and CDR2 FQGNSA. CDR3 loop: CASSDQKATSEKLFF. The DNA for the CDR3 is TGTGCCAGCAGCGACCAGAAAGCAACTAGTGAAAAACTGTTTTTT.

V and J are TRBV7-9 and TRBJ2-5; the match to TRBD2 covers 10 bases. The end of the DNA aligns better with TRBJ2-1, so the J call may be wrong. This CDR3 contains 17 residues. Germline V CDR1 and CDR2: SEHNR, FQNEAQ (reference sequence). The CDR3 here is CASSKGGWTSGFNEQFF. The CDR3 nucleotides read TGTGCCAGCAGCAAAGGGGGCTGGACTAGCGGCTTCAATGAGCAGTTCTTC.

Here the CDR3 reads CASSSGGGFAQETQYF. The CDR3 nucleotides are TGTGCCAGCAGCTCCGGTGGGGGATTCGCCCAAGAGACCCAGTACTTC. The chain uses TRBV11-2 and TRBJ2-5; the D call may be TRBD1 or TRBD2 (5 bases each). Trimming left V 4 bases short and J 1 base short, with 16 bases between. The germline gives CDR1 SGHAT, CDR2 FQNNGV. The CDR3 has 16 amino acids.

This clonotype was counted a few times. The chain is built from TRBV20-1 and TRBJ2-1, with D maybe TRBD2 (6 bases). Germline V CDR1 and CDR2: DFQATT, SNEGSKA (reference sequence). CDR3 length equals 13 residues. CDR3 coding DNA: TGCGGGGGGTTTTCCTGGGTCTACAATGAGCAGTTCTTC. It is translated as CGGFSWVYNEQFF.

V is TRBV7-8 and J is TRBJ2-5; D is unresolved. Near its end, the DNA agrees better with TRBJ2-7, so the J call may be wrong. Germline-derived CDR1 and CDR2 are SGHVS and FQNEAQ. There are 14 residues in the CDR3. CDR3 sequence: CASSPRVWTYEQYF. CDR3 DNA sequence: TGTGCCAGCAGCCCTAGGGTGTGGACCTACGAGCAGTACTTC.

A few counts support this clonotype. V and J are TRBV29-1 and TRBJ2-2, with a possible D match to TRBD2 (5 bases). Trimming pared 4 bases from V and 6 bases from J, leaving 9 bases between. The CDR3 spans 12 residues. CDR1 is SQVTM, CDR2 ANQGSEA, per germline. CDR3 region: CSVVSEAGELFF. The CDR3 nucleotides are TGCAGCGTTGTTTCGGAGGCCGGGGAGCTGTTTTTT.

The chain uses TRBV6-1 and TRBJ2-3, with TRBD2 matching over 9 bases. Germline CDR1 and CDR2: MNHNS and SASEGT. The CDR3 runs 18 residues. The junction had 16 bases not matched to a gene; V was cut back by 5 bases and J by 4 bases. This chain's CDR3 is CASSPRPWAAGGADTQYF. The CDR3 bases are TGTGCCAGCAGTCCCCGCCCCTGGGCAGCGGGGGGCGCAGATACGCAGTATTTT.

This clonotype was observed a few times. The rearrangement joins TRBV28 to TRBJ2-1, with 7 bases fitting TRBD2. CDR1 and CDR2 from the germline V gene are MDHEN and SYDVKM. The ends lost 9 bases at V and 5 bases at J; junction bases unmatched: 4. The CDR3 has 12 amino acids. CDR3 residues: CASGREDNEQFF. The CDR3 DNA is TGTGCCAGTGGGAGGGAGGACAATGAGCAGTTCTTC.

The chain couples TRBV7-2 to TRBJ2-3; possible D gene TRBD2, 6 bases. V lost 4 bases and J 10 bases, leaving 12 bases between the germline ends. The V gene's germline CDR1 is SGHTA and CDR2 FQGNSA. The CDR3 totals 12 residues. The CDR3 region is CASSYWRGSQYF. DNA for the CDR3: TGTGCCAGCAGCTACTGGAGGGGTTCGCAGTATTTT.

Only one count was recorded for this clonotype. This chain's CDR3 is CASSLAPIGELFF. CDR3 coding DNA: TGCGCCAGCAGCTTGGCCCCGATCGGGGAGCTGTTTTTT. The chain links TRBV5-1 to TRBJ2-2; no definite D call. Germline V gene lookup returns CDR1 SGHRS and CDR2 YFSETQ. The CDR3 loop spans 13 amino acids. V gave up 0 bases and J gave up 7 bases, with 7 bases separating them.

This clonotype was picked up a small number of times. This sequence joins TRBV7-2 and TRBJ1-4; D possibly corresponds to TRBD1 (5 bases). Germline V gives CDR1 SGHTA, CDR2 FQGNSA. This CDR3 is 15 amino acids long. Trimming stripped 2 bases from V and 8 bases from J, with 15 bases between. CDR3 protein: CASSLRAGRKEKLFF. In DNA, the CDR3 is TGTGCCAGCAGCTTAAGGGCGGGACGAAAGGAAAAACTGTTTTTT.

This clonotype was detected a few times. The chain couples TRBV2 to TRBJ2-5; 11 bases map to TRBD2. The CDR3 covers 15 residues. V lost 4 bases and J lost 4; bases outside the gene matches: 5. Germline V gives CDR1 SNHLY, CDR2 FYNNEI. CDR3 sequence reads: CASSASLAGGETQYF. CDR3 DNA sequence: TGTGCCAGCAGTGCTTCCCTAGCGGGAGGAGAGACCCAGTACTTC.

The chain has TRBV6-1 and TRBJ2-3; no reliable D call. The CDR3 length is 14 residues. V lost 10 bases, J lost 2 bases, and 16 bases lay in between. In germline, CDR1 is MNHNS, CDR2 SASEGT. CDR3 sequence reads: CATRKGAITDTQYF. The CDR3 DNA reads TGTGCCACTCGAAAGGGTGCTATCACAGATACGCAGTATTTT.

This clonotype was picked up a small number of times. The rearrangement uses TRBV4-2 and TRBJ1-3, with D unclear. The CDR3 is 15 residues long. From germline, CDR1 is LGHNA and CDR2 YNFKEQ. V was trimmed by 0 bases and J by 4 bases, leaving 10 bases between them. In DNA form, the CDR3 reads TGTGCCAGCAGCCAAGAGGCGGTTCGCGGAAACACCATATATTTT. This codes for CASSQEAVRGNTIYF.

This clonotype has more than one count but fewer than ten. CDR3: CASSAEGNTEAFF. The CDR3 bases are TGTGCCAGCAGTGCGGAGGGGAACACTGAAGCTTTCTTT. The chain is built from TRBV6-1 and TRBJ1-1; D is unclear. This CDR3 has 13 amino acids. Germline-derived CDR1 and CDR2 are MNHNS and SASEGT. V was pared by 4 bases and J by 1 base, with 7 bases between.

The V call is TRBV4-1, the J call TRBJ1-6; TRBD1 might be the D (5 bases). V was pared by 2 bases and J by 9 bases, with 14 bases between. The germline V gene encodes CDR1 MGHRA and CDR2 YSYEKL. The CDR3 is 15 residues long. For the CDR3, the DNA is TGCGCCAGCAGCCAATCGGACGGAGGGGTTTCACCCCTCCACTTT. This encodes CASSQSDGGVSPLHF.

This clonotype was recorded a few times. The chain combines TRBV12-3 or TRBV12-4 with TRBJ2-5; TRBD1 matches 7 bases. The DNA end is a closer match to TRBJ2-7, so the J assignment may be wrong. The CDR3 is made up of 12 amino acids. In nucleotides, the CDR3 is TGTGCCAGCAGTATGACAGGGCTCGAGCAGTACTTC. It is translated as CASSMTGLEQYF.

The rearrangement links TRBV20-1 to TRBJ2-5; D might be TRBD1 (5 bases). Gene TRBJ2-7 matches the end of the DNA better, so the J call may be wrong. The germline V gene has CDR1 DFQATT and CDR2 SNEGSKA (reference sequence). The CDR3 is made up of 13 amino acids. This chain's CDR3 is CSARGQGRDEQYF. The CDR3 coding sequence is TGCAGTGCTAGAGGGCAGGGCAGAGACGAGCAGTACTTC.

There are a few counts of this clonotype. The chain carries TRBV20-1 and TRBJ2-3; 10 nucleotides agree with TRBD2. The CDR3 is 14 amino acids. The J segment lost 4 bases and the V segment lost 5 bases, leaving 6 bases of the junction unmatched. Germline V CDR1 and CDR2: DFQATT, SNEGSKA (reference sequence). CDR3 sequence (DNA): TGCAGTGCTCCGCCAGCGGGGGGGCCAGATACGCAGTATTTT. Protein sequence: CSAPPAGGPDTQYF.

The genes are TRBV4-2 and TRBJ1-6; no reliable D call. Deletions cut 0 bases from V and 10 bases from J, with 19 bases between. Germline V gene sequence: CDR1 LGHNA, CDR2 YNFKEQ. The CDR3 spans 17 residues. CDR3 coding DNA: TGTGCCAGCAGCCAAGACCTATGGGGTAAGGGAGGATCACCCCTCCACTTT. Its translation is CASSQDLWGKGGSPLHF.